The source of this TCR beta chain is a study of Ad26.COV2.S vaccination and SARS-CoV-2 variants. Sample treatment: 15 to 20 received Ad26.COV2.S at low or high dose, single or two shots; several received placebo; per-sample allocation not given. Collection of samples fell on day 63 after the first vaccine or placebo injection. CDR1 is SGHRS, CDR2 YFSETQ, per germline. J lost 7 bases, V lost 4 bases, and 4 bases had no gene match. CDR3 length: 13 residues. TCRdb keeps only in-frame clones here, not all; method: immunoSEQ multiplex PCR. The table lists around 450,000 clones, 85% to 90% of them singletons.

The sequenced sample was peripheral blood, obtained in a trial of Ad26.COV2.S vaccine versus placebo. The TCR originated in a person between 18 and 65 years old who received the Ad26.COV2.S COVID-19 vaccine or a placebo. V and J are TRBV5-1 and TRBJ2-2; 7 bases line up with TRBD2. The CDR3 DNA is TGCGCCAGCAGCCGGCGGGGGAGCGGGGAGCTGTTTTTT. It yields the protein CASSRRGSGELFF.